This is a list of T cell receptor beta chains from one sample in a study of blood T cell repertoires in COVID-19. Here immunoSEQ multiplex PCR was the method, and the copy in TCRdb shows in-frame clones only, minus some. The sample records 120,000 or so clones, approximately 90% being singletons. Sequencing input: peripheral blood. The receptor source for this set is a man aged 45-65 years with acute or convalescent COVID-19. CDR3s include the opening cysteine and the closing phenylalanine or tryptophan. Fields, in order: D gene, clone size, J gene, V gene, CDR3 DNA, CDR3 protein. A D gene is named only where the DNA matches it firmly. The listing skips clone size in some rows; elsewhere it reads once, few, many or a size class.

TRBD1,few,TRBJ2-7,TRBV6-5,TGTGCCACGCGACAGGGGGGTTACGAGCAGTACTTC,CATRQGGYEQYF
TRBD2,.,TRBJ2-7,TRBV27,TGTGCCAGCACCCGACCGGGACTAGCGGGAAGCGAGCAGTACTTC,CASTRPGLAGSEQYF
.,few,TRBJ1-1,TRBV6-5,TGTGCCAGCAGTTACTCGGCCAGAATAATGAACACTGAAGCTTTCTTT,CASSYSARIMNTEAFF
TRBD2,.,TRBJ2-1,TRBV5-8,TGTGCCAGCAGCTGGGGATTTAGCGGGAGGGGCGATGAGAATGAGCAGTTCTTC,CASSWGFSGRGDENEQFF
TRBD2,.,TRBJ2-7,TRBV30,TGTGCCTGGAGTGCTAGCGGGAACGAGCAGTACTTC,CAWSASGNEQYF
TRBD1,.,TRBJ1-3,TRBV11-2,TGTGCCAGCAGCTTCTGGACAGGGAAAAGGACTGGAAACACCATATATTTT,CASSFWTGKRTGNTIYF
TRBD2,.,TRBJ2-5,TRBV24-1,TGTGCCACCAGTGATTTGTCGACTAGCGGACAAGAGACCCAGTACTTC,CATSDLSTSGQETQYF
.,.,TRBJ1-2,TRBV6-5,TGTGCCAGCAGCGGGACAACGTACTATGGCTACACCTTC,CASSGTTYYGYTF
TRBD2,.,TRBJ2-1,TRBV4-1,TGCGCCAGCAGCCAAAGGGCCGGTAGCGGGAGGGTTGAGCAGTTCTTC,CASSQRAGSGRVEQFF
.,once,TRBJ1-1,TRBV11-3,TGTGCCAGCAGCTTTAGAAGGGGCGGAGCGGGACAAACTGAAGCTTTCTTT,CASSFRRGGAGQTEAFF
TRBD2,.,TRBJ2-1,TRBV12-3/TRBV12-4,TGTGCCAGCAGTAAGCGGGAGTACAATGAGCAGTTCTTC,CASSKREYNEQFF
.,.,TRBJ1-2,TRBV7-9,TGTGCCAGCAGCTTAGTGGCAGAGGCCCGCTACACCTTC,CASSLVAEARYTF
.,.,TRBJ2-3,TRBV6-4,TGTGCCAGCCGGGGAACGACTAGCACAGATACGCAGTATTTT,CASRGTTSTDTQYF
TRBD2,.,TRBJ2-7,TRBV18,TGTGCCAGCTCTACACAGCCGGGGGGTGGTGAGCAGTACTTC,CASSTQPGGGEQYF
.,.,TRBJ2-1,TRBV25-1,TGTGCCAGCAGTGATCTGACCAGGGGGGTTAATGAGCAGTTCTTC,CASSDLTRGVNEQFF
TRBD2,once,TRBJ2-7,TRBV7-2,TGTGCCAGCAGCTCGGGACTAGCGGGAGCCTACGAGCAGTACTTC,CASSSGLAGAYEQYF
.,.,TRBJ2-7,TRBV20-1,TGCAGTGCTAGTCCCGGGTTCGGCGAGCAGTACTTC,CSASPGFGEQYF
.,.,TRBJ1-1,TRBV6-5,TGTGCCAGCAGTTCCTCCGGATTCGGAGGGACTGAAGCTTTCTTT,CASSSSGFGGTEAFF
TRBD1,.,TRBJ1-1,TRBV6-5,TGTGCCAGCAGACCCCGTAAGGGGGCGGCCACTGAAGCTTTCTTT,CASRPRKGAATEAFF
.,.,TRBJ1-5,TRBV19,TGTGCCAGTAGTACATCGGGAAGACGGCCCCAGCATTTT,CASSTSGRRPQHF
.,.,TRBJ1-2,TRBV6-5,TGTGCCAGCCGGCGGGGATCCCTTGCCTATGGCTACACCTTC,CASRRGSLAYGYTF
TRBD1,.,TRBJ1-2,TRBV19,TGTGCCAGTAGTCGTATAGACAGGGTCGGCTACACCTTC,CASSRIDRVGYTF
TRBD1,.,TRBJ1-2,TRBV6-6,TGTGCCAGCAGTTACTCGGACAGGGATGCCTATGGCTACACCTTC,CASSYSDRDAYGYTF
.,.,TRBJ1-1,TRBV7-9,TGTGCCAGCAGCCGGGGGAATCTTGAAGCTTTCTTT,CASSRGNLEAFF
TRBD1,.,TRBJ2-7,TRBV4-3,TGCGCCAGCAGCCAAGATAGAGGACAGGGTGACGAGCAGTACTTC,CASSQDRGQGDEQYF
TRBD2,.,TRBJ2-1,TRBV19,TGTGCCAGTAGTCCCCGAGGACTAGCGGGCTCCTACAATGAGCAGTTCTTC,CASSPRGLAGSYNEQFF
.,.,TRBJ1-3,TRBV11-3,TGTGCCAGCAGCGTGAGAGCGGGGGGCGTTGGAAACACCATATATTTT,CASSVRAGGVGNTIYF
.,few,TRBJ2-7,TRBV5-1,TGCGCCAGCAGCTTAGTGAGCTCCTACGAGCAGTACTTC,CASSLVSSYEQYF
.,.,TRBJ1-2,TRBV19,TGTGCCAGTAGTATCTTTATCCGGGACTCTTGGCGGGGCTACACCTTC,CASSIFIRDSWRGYTF
TRBD1,.,TRBJ1-5,TRBV30,TGTGCCTGGAGGGCCCCCGGACAGGGGGAGCGGCAGCCCCAGCATTTT,CAWRAPGQGERQPQHF
TRBD2,.,TRBJ2-5,TRBV15,TGTGCCACCAGCAGAGATTCGGCGGGGGTGTTGGAGACCCAGTACTTC,CATSRDSAGVLETQYF
TRBD2,few,TRBJ2-3,TRBV7-9,TGTGCCAGCAGCCTCACTAGCGGGAGGGGCACAGATACGCAGTATTTT,CASSLTSGRGTDTQYF
.,.,TRBJ2-5,TRBV2,TGTGCCAGCAGTCCCCCGGGAACGGGTATGGAGACCCAGTACTTC,CASSPPGTGMETQYF
TRBD2,.,TRBJ2-5,TRBV5-1,TGCGCCAGCAGCTTTGGACTAGCGGGAGGAGAGACCCAGTACTTC,CASSFGLAGGETQYF
TRBD2,.,TRBJ2-1,TRBV15,TGTGCCACCAGCAGAGAACAGATAGCGGGGTACAATGAGCAGTTCTTC,CATSREQIAGYNEQFF
TRBD2,few,TRBJ2-1,TRBV3-1/TRBV3-2,TGTGCCAGCAGCCAAGCGAGGGGAGCGGGATCCAGTGAGCAGTTCTTC,CASSQARGAGSSEQFF
TRBD2,.,TRBJ2-1,TRBV19,TGTGCCAGTAGGAAACTAGCGGGAGCATACAATGAGCAGTTCTTC,CASRKLAGAYNEQFF
.,.,TRBJ1-5,TRBV29-1,TGCAGCGTTGAATCAGGGGCTAATCAGCCCCAGCATTTT,CSVESGANQPQHF
TRBD2,.,TRBJ2-1,TRBV10-3,TGTGCCATCAGTGATTTTCCTAGCGGGAGGGACAATGAGCAGTTCTTC,CAISDFPSGRDNEQFF
TRBD1,.,TRBJ2-7,TRBV25-1,TGTGCCAGCAATAGGGGACAGGGAGAACGTTGGTACTTC,CASNRGQGERWYF